This entry is about one T cell receptor beta chain. Its antigen is still unknown. The repertoire was sequenced with immunoSEQ multiplex PCR; TCRdb's copy has only in-frame clones and lacks some. The sample carries 100,000 or so clones, 85% to 95% recorded once. The CDR3 covers 14 residues. V was pared by 4 bases and J by 3 bases, with 14 bases between. Per the germline V gene, CDR1 is SGHDT and CDR2 is YYEEEE. The data stem from a study of graft-versus-host responses after intestinal transplantation. Study background: Isolated intestinal, liver-intestinal, or multivisceral transplants were what recipients had. Each patient got anti-thymocyte globulin induction, then tacrolimus and steroids for roughly 3 years. Notes on the study in general: Allograft clonal ratios (graft-versus-host to host-versus-graft) were high in patients who had graft-donor T cell macrochimerism. Analysis identified GvH clones in recipient marrow, with some appearing first in ileum or blood.

This TCR came from a human donor who received an intestinal transplant. This chain joins TRBV5-6 and TRBJ2-7; tentatively, D is TRBD1 (5 bases). The sample consisted of unstimulated CD8+ T cells sorted from spleen or lymph node cells, taken before intestinal transplant. As DNA, the CDR3 is TGTGCCAGCAGCCTACAAGACAGTTTCTACGAGCAGTACTTC. The encoded protein is CASSLQDSFYEQYF.